Shown below are 25 T cell receptor beta chains from a single sample sequenced in a study of graft-versus-host responses after intestinal transplantation. This table comes from immunoSEQ multiplex PCR, and its TCRdb copy is limited to in-frame clones, with some not included. The data contain some 90,000 clones, approximately 92% of them singletons. No antigens are known for them. The source was unstimulated CD8+ T cells sorted from spleen or lymph node cells, collected before intestinal transplant. The receptors derive from a human donor who received an intestinal transplant.

This clone came up a few times. V is TRBV7-9 and J is TRBJ1-6; D is ambiguous. The V gene's germline CDR1 is SEHNR and CDR2 FQNEAQ (reference sequence). The CDR3 has 15 residues. The ends were cut back, 5 bases at V and 2 bases at J, with 10 bases in the middle. In nucleotides, the CDR3 is TGTGCCAGCAGCCCCCTTACAACCTATAATTCACCCCTCCACTTT. Amino acids: CASSPLTTYNSPLHF.

V gene TRBV19 combines with J gene TRBJ1-3; D unclear. V was pared by 6 bases and J by 0 bases, with 9 bases between. Germline V lookup: CDR1 LNHDA, CDR2 SQIVND (reference sequence). The CDR3 runs to 14 residues. In DNA form, the CDR3 reads TGTGCCAGTAGCCCTACCTACTCTGGAAACACCATATATTTT. This translates into CASSPTYSGNTIYF. Drawing the rest from reference TRBV19 and TRBJ1-3, the complete variable domain is DGGITQSPKYLFRKEGQNVTLSCEQNLNHDAMYWYRQDPGQGLRLIYYSQIVNDFQKGDIAEGYSVSREKKESFPLTVTSAQKNPTAFYLCASSPTYSGNTIYFGEGSWLTVV.

This clone appeared a few times. The rearrangement links TRBV19 to TRBJ1-1; 7 nucleotides align to TRBD1. This CDR3 has 14 residues. Trimming took 7 bases from V and 2 from J; bases not matched to a gene: 7. Per germline, CDR1 LNHDA and CDR2 SQIVND (reference sequence). The CDR3 is CASTTGTDNTEAFF. The CDR3 bases are TGTGCCAGTACGACTGGGACAGATAACACTGAAGCTTTCTTT.

This chain uses TRBV14 with TRBJ2-1; 7 bases are shared with TRBD2. This CDR3 has 17 amino acids. V lost 6 bases and J lost 8; bases outside the gene matches: 19. Germline CDR1 is SGHDN and CDR2 is FVKESK. CDR3 DNA sequence: TGTGCCAGCAGTCCTCACCCACTAGCGACGGCGGTAGATGAGCAGTTCTTC. Residues: CASSPHPLATAVDEQFF. The whole variable domain, filled in from reference TRBV14 and TRBJ2-1, reads EAGVTQFPSHSVIEKGQTVTLRCDPISGHDNLYWYRRVMGKEIKFLLHFVKESKQDESGMPNNRFLAERTGGTYSTLKVQPAELEDSGVYFCASSPHPLATAVDEQFFGPGTRLTVL.

V gene TRBV5-6 combines with J gene TRBJ1-4; TRBD1 aligns across 10 bases. There are 17 residues in the CDR3. The germline V gene encodes CDR1 SGHDT and CDR2 YYEEEE. The V segment lost 0 bases and the J segment 4 bases; nucleotides outside the gene matches: 6. The CDR3 coding sequence is TGTGCCAGCAGCTTGGGGGGACAGGGGCCCTTTAATGAAAAACTGTTTTTT. The encoded protein is CASSLGGQGPFNEKLFF.

This chain links TRBV5-1 with TRBJ2-2; TRBD1 matches at 11 bases. The CDR3 sequence is 17 residues long. V lost 4 bases and J lost 3; bases outside the gene matches: 8. Germline values: CDR1 SGHRS, CDR2 YFSETQ. The CDR3, as DNA: TGCGCCAGCAGCGCACGCCCGGGACAGGGGGACACCGGGGAGCTGTTTTTT. This encodes CASSARPGQGDTGELFF.

This rearrangement joins TRBV19 to TRBJ2-3; D may be TRBD2 (6 bases). The germline gives CDR1 LNHDA, CDR2 SQIVND (reference sequence). This CDR3 spans 15 amino acids. Trimming removed 5 bases from V and 1 base from J, with 13 bases in between. CDR3 loop: CASSVTSGRTDTQYF. CDR3 bases: TGTGCCAGTAGTGTGACTAGTGGGCGCACAGATACGCAGTATTTT.

This clone was picked up one time. CDR3 region: CASSIGTGNQPQHF. CDR3 sequence (DNA): TGTGCCAGTAGTATAGGGACAGGGAATCAGCCCCAGCATTTT. The chain has TRBV19 and TRBJ1-5; 8 nucleotides line up with TRBD1. Germline-derived CDR1 and CDR2 are LNHDA and SQIVND (reference sequence). The ends lost 1 base at V and 4 bases at J; junction bases unmatched: 0. CDR3 length: 14 residues.

The V and J genes are TRBV7-9 and TRBJ2-5; a possible D gene is TRBD2 (5 bases). The V end was cut by 1 base, the J end by 3 bases, with 9 bases between. Germline loops: CDR1 SEHNR, CDR2 FQNEAQ (reference sequence). The CDR3 runs 14 residues. The CDR3 reads CASSLGQEEETQYF. In DNA form, the CDR3 reads TGTGCCAGCAGCTTAGGCCAGGAGGAAGAGACCCAGTACTTC.

The V and J genes are TRBV7-2 and TRBJ1-4, with D unresolved. V lost 5 bases and J 6 bases, leaving 19 bases between the germline ends. CDR1 SGHTA and CDR2 FQGNSA come from the germline V gene. The CDR3 loop spans 16 amino acids. CDR3 coding DNA: TGTGCCAGCAGCCTATCGGTGTACGGCCGGGATGAAAAACTGTTTTTT. This translates into CASSLSVYGRDEKLFF.

V is TRBV7-6 and J is TRBJ2-5; 14 bases are shared with TRBD2. In germline, CDR1 is SGHVS, CDR2 FNYEAQ. The CDR3 is 18 residues long. J lost 0 bases, V lost 5 bases, and 8 bases had no gene match. CDR3 bases: TGTGCCAGCAGCCCCGGACTAGCGGGGGGATCGTACCAAGAGACCCAGTACTTC. Its translation: CASSPGLAGGSYQETQYF.

The chain's CDR3 is CASSLYGRATDTQYF. The CDR3 coding sequence is TGTGCCAGCAGTTTATACGGGAGGGCAACAGATACGCAGTATTTT. V and J are TRBV28 and TRBJ2-3, with 8 bases identical to TRBD2. Germline lookup yields CDR1 MDHEN and CDR2 SYDVKM. The CDR3 has 15 residues. V lost 1 base, J lost 3 bases, and 3 bases stayed unmatched.

This clone is a singleton in its sample. V and J are TRBV27 and TRBJ1-2; no clear D. Germline values: CDR1 MNHEY, CDR2 SMNVEV (reference sequence). The CDR3 length is 13 residues. V lost 5 bases and J 3 bases, leaving 10 bases between the germline ends. CDR3 protein: CASSLRGDYGYTF. The CDR3 DNA follows: TGTGCCAGCAGTCTCCGGGGTGACTATGGCTACACCTTC.

This rearrangement joins TRBV4-1 to TRBJ2-1; the D is unclear. CDR3 length equals 13 residues. Trimming took 3 bases from V and 7 from J, leaving 10 bases between them. Germline V gene lookup returns CDR1 MGHRA and CDR2 YSYEKL. CDR3: CASSHLGGNEQFF. CDR3 in DNA: TGCGCCAGCAGCCACCTAGGTGGTAATGAGCAGTTCTTC.

The CDR3 DNA sequence: TGTGCCTGGAATCAGGGGCAAACCTACGAGCAGTACTTC. Protein: CAWNQGQTYEQYF. The V gene is TRBV30, the J gene TRBJ2-7, with D tentatively TRBD1 (6 bases). The CDR3 sequence is 13 residues long. Looked up from germline, CDR1 is GTSNPN and CDR2 is SVGIG (reference sequence). V lost 4 bases, J lost 2 bases, and 12 bases lay in between.

This clone was detected once. The V gene is TRBV15, the J gene TRBJ2-7; D is ambiguous. The CDR3 extends over 16 amino acids. Germline-derived CDR1 and CDR2 are LNHNV and YYDKDF (reference sequence). Trimming pared 5 bases from V and 2 bases from J, leaving 19 bases between. Here the CDR3 reads CATSSPRAFGPYEQYF. CDR3 sequence (DNA): TGTGCCACCAGCTCACCTAGAGCGTTTGGCCCCTACGAGCAGTACTTC.

The V gene is TRBV4-2, the J gene TRBJ1-1, with 7 bases that match TRBD1. J lost 0 bases, V lost 1 base, and 8 bases had no gene match. CDR3 length: 17 residues. Germline V gene lookup returns CDR1 LGHNA and CDR2 YNFKEQ. CDR3 sequence reads: CASSQAETGQMNTEAFF. In nucleotides, the CDR3 is TGTGCCAGCAGCCAAGCGGAAACGGGACAGATGAACACTGAAGCTTTCTTT.

This clone was detected only a few times. V gene TRBV10-3 combines with J gene TRBJ1-1; D remains unclear. Germline V gives CDR1 ENHRY, CDR2 SYGVKD. V dropped 6 bases and J dropped 1 base, with 15 bases sitting between them. This CDR3 comprises 15 residues. The CDR3 region has the DNA TGTGCCATCAGCGATACCGGAGGAGCGAACACTGAAGCTTTCTTT. Translated, it gives CAISDTGGANTEAFF.

The gene calls are TRBV27 and TRBJ2-1; 9 bases match TRBD2. With V trimmed by 5 bases and J by 4 bases, 6 bases remained unmatched. Germline V gene lookup returns CDR1 MNHEY and CDR2 SMNVEV (reference sequence). CDR3 size: 15 residues. The CDR3 spells CASSIAGVGYNEQFF. CDR3 nucleotide sequence: TGTGCCAGCAGTATAGCGGGAGTAGGTTACAATGAGCAGTTCTTC.

The genes are TRBV19 and TRBJ2-3; 8 bases are shared with TRBD2. Germline CDR1 is LNHDA and CDR2 is SQIVND (reference sequence). The CDR3 totals 14 residues. V lost 3 bases and J lost 5; bases outside the gene matches: 4. CDR3 sequence (DNA): TGTGCCAGTAGTATCACGGCGGGGGGAGATACGCAGTATTTT. As protein: CASSITAGGDTQYF.

This chain connects TRBV19 to TRBJ2-7, with 9 bases matching TRBD1. CDR3 size: 15 residues. The germline CDR1 and CDR2 sequences are LNHDA and SQIVND (reference sequence). Trimming at V came to 5 bases and at J to 4 bases, leaving 9 bases not matched to a gene. CDR3 coding DNA: TGTGCCAGTAGTGCGGGACAGGGAGGGGGTTACGAGCAGTACTTC. This encodes CASSAGQGGGYEQYF.

The chain recombines TRBV5-1 with TRBJ2-2; 7 bases line up with TRBD1. Germline CDR1 reads SGHRS; CDR2 reads YFSETQ. The CDR3 covers 15 residues. Losses at the gene ends were 0 bases for V and 3 bases for J; bases not matched to a gene: 2. This CDR3 reads CASSLAGQHTGELFF. CDR3 coding DNA: TGCGCCAGCAGCTTGGCGGGACAGCACACCGGGGAGCTGTTTTTT.

This chain uses TRBV7-8 with TRBJ1-5; D remains unclear. CDR1 and CDR2 from the germline V gene are SGHVS and FQNEAQ. Trimming took 7 bases from V and 6 from J, leaving 16 bases between them. This CDR3 spans 14 amino acids. Written as DNA, the CDR3 is TGTGCCAGCACCCCCGGGAGGGCGGGTCAGCCCCAGCATTTT. Amino acids: CASTPGRAGQPQHF.

This chain uses TRBV13 with TRBJ1-4; 9 bases map to TRBD1. V shed 4 bases, J shed 8 bases, and the junction held 14 bases outside the gene matches. CDR1 is PRHDT and CDR2 is FYEKMQ in the germline V gene (reference sequence). The CDR3 runs to 17 residues. CDR3 loop: CASSSGQGLSMGEKLFF. The CDR3 DNA follows: TGTGCCAGCAGCTCGGGACAGGGCCTATCAATGGGGGAAAAACTGTTTTTT.

The chain has TRBV5-8 and TRBJ2-5, with 8 bases that match TRBD1. The CDR3 runs 15 residues. Trimming cost V 2 bases and J 2 bases; bases outside gene matches: 5. Germline V gene data show CDR1 as SGHTS and CDR2 as YDEGEE. CDR3 coding DNA: TGTGCCAGCAGCTTAGTTCACAGGGGGCAAGAGACCCAGTACTTC. Translation gives CASSLVHRGQETQYF.